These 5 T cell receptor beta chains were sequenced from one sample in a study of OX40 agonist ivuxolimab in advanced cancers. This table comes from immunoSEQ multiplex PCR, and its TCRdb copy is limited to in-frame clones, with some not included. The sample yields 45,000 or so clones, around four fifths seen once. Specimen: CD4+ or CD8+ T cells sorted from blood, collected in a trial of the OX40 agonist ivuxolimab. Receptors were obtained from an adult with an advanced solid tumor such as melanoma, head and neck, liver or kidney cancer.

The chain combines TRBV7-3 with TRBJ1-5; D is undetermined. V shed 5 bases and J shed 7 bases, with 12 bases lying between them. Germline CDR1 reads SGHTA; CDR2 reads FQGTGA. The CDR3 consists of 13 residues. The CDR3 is CASSPGFLQPQHF. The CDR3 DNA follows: TGTGCCAGCAGCCCCGGGTTCTTGCAGCCCCAGCATTTT. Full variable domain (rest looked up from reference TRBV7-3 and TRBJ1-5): GAGVSQTPSNKVTEKGKYVELRCDPISGHTALYWYRQSLGQGPEFLIYFQGTGAADDSGLPNDRFFAVRPEGSVSTLKIQRTERGDSAVYLCASSPGFLQPQHFGDGTRLSIL.

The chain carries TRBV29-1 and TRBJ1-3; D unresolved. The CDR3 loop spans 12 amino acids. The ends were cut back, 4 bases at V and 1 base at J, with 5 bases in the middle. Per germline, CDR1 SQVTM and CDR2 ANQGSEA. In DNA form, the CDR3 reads TGCAGCGTTGTAGGGTCTGGAAACACCATATATTTT. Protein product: CSVVGSGNTIYF.

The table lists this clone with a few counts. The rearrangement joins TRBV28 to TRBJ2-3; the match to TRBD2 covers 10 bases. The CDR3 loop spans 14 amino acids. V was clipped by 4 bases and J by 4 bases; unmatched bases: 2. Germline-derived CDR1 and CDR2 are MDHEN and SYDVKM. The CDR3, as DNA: TGTGCCAGCAGTTGGAGCGGGGGGGCAGATACGCAGTATTTT. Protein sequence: CASSWSGGADTQYF.

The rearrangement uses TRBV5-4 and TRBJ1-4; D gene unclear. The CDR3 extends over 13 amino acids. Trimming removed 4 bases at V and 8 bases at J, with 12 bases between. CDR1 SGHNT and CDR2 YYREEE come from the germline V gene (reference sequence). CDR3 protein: CASSEGGKEKLFF. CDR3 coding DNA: TGTGCCAGCAGCGAGGGCGGAAAGGAAAAACTGTTTTTT.

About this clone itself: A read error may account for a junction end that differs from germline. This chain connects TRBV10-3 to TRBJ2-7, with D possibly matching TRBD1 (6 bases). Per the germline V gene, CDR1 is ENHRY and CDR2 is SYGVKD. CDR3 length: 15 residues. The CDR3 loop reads CAIRESGDDSYEQYF. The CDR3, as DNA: TGTGCCATCAGGGAGTCAGGGGACGATTCCTACGAGCAGTACTTC.